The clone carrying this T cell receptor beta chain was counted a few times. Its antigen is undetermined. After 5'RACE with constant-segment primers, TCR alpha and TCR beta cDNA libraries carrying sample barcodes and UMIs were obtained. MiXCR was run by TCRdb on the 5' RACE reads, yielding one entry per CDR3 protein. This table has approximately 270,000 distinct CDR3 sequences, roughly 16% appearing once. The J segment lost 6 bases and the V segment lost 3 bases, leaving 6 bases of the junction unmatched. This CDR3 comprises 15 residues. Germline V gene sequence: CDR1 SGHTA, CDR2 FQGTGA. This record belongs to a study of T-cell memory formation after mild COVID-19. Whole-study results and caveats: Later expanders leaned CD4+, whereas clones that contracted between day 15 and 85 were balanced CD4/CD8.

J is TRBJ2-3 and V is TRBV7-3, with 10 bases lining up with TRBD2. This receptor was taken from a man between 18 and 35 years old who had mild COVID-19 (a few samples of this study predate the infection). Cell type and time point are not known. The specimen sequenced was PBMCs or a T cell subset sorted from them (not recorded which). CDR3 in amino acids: CASSLIAGGSDTQYF. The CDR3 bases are TGTGCCAGCAGCTTGATAGCGGGGGGTTCTGATACGCAGTATTTT.